This passage covers 19 T cell receptor beta chains from one sample sequenced in a study of blood T cell repertoires in COVID-19. Repertoires were generated with immunoSEQ multiplex PCR, while TCRdb's copy carries only in-frame clones and drops some. The table shows about 400,000 clones, with roughly 86% occurring only once. Sample: PBMCs or T cells enriched from blood (not recorded which). The receptors were gathered from a woman aged 40 to 50 with acute COVID-19.

The chain carries TRBV11-2 and TRBJ1-3, with TRBD1 matching over 7 bases. CDR1 SGHAT and CDR2 FQNNGV come from the germline V gene. The length of the CDR3 is 14 residues. The V segment lost 4 bases and the J segment 4 bases; nucleotides outside the gene matches: 4. CDR3 in DNA: TGTGCCAGCAGCTGGGACAGAGGAGGAAACACCATATATTTT. Translated, it gives CASSWDRGGNTIYF.

The chain combines TRBV27 with TRBJ2-2; maybe TRBD2 (5 bases). Germline V CDR1 and CDR2: MNHEY, SMNVEV (reference sequence). Deletions cut 2 bases from V and 1 base from J, with 8 bases between. This CDR3 region has 15 residues. The CDR3 nucleotides are TGTGCCAGCAGTTTACGAGGGCTGAACACCGGGGAGCTGTTTTTT. Residues: CASSLRGLNTGELFF.

This chain's CDR3 is CASSLEQGALNEQFF. CDR3 bases: TGTGCCAGCAGCTTAGAACAGGGGGCGCTCAATGAGCAGTTCTTC. The rearrangement joins TRBV7-2 to TRBJ2-1; TRBD1 aligns across 9 bases. Germline CDR1 and CDR2: SGHTA and FQGNSA. This CDR3 has 15 residues. Unmatched junction bases numbered 4, after V lost 1 base and J lost 6 bases.

The chain couples TRBV10-3 to TRBJ2-2, with D perhaps matching TRBD1 (5 bases). This CDR3 spans 13 amino acids. CDR1 ENHRY and CDR2 SYGVKD come from the germline V gene. V was trimmed by 10 bases and J by 3 bases, leaving 12 bases between them. The CDR3 DNA follows: TGTGCCACCGTAGGGGATGACACCGGGGAGCTGTTTTTT. Amino acids: CATVGDDTGELFF.

This clone occurred once. V gene TRBV4-1 combines with J gene TRBJ2-7; D is perhaps TRBD1 (5 bases). This CDR3 spans 15 amino acids. CDR1 is MGHRA and CDR2 is YSYEKL in the germline V gene. Trimming removed 1 base from V and 2 bases from J, with 12 bases in between. In DNA form, the CDR3 reads TGCGCCAGCAGCCAAGGGTCCGGACAAACCTACGAGCAGTACTTC. Residues: CASSQGSGQTYEQYF.

The chain joins TRBV7-9 to TRBJ2-2; 7 positions match TRBD2. V lost 3 bases, J lost 7 bases, and 8 bases stayed unmatched. CDR1 and CDR2 (germline): SEHNR, FQNEAQ (reference sequence). The CDR3 loop spans 15 amino acids. CDR3 loop: CASSFFGGIGGELFF. CDR3 nucleotides: TGTGCCAGCAGCTTTTTCGGGGGGATTGGCGGGGAGCTGTTTTTT.

The chain employs TRBV7-9 and TRBJ1-1; D remains ambiguous. V lost 1 base to trimming and J lost 6 bases, with 6 bases between them. Germline V CDR1 and CDR2: SEHNR, FQNEAQ (reference sequence). There are 12 residues in the CDR3. The CDR3 region has the DNA TGTGCCAGCAGCTTAGGAGGGTCTGAAGCTTTCTTT. Its protein product is CASSLGGSEAFF.

The J gene is TRBJ1-5, the V gene TRBV4-1; TRBD1 might be the D (6 bases). The CDR3 consists of 14 residues. Germline CDR1 MGHRA, CDR2 YSYEKL. V lost 1 base to trimming and J lost 4 bases, with 8 bases between them. The CDR3: CASSQGQGNQPQHF. As DNA, the CDR3 is TGCGCCAGCAGCCAAGGTCAGGGGAATCAGCCCCAGCATTTT.

The chain links TRBV5-1 to TRBJ2-1; 12 bases are shared with TRBD1. V was pared by 4 bases and J by 10 bases, with 9 bases of the junction left unmatched. CDR3 length: 15 residues. The germline V gene has CDR1 SGHRS and CDR2 YFSETQ. CDR3 sequence reads: CASSPNWGTGGEQFF. In DNA form, the CDR3 reads TGCGCCAGCAGCCCAAATTGGGGGACAGGGGGCGAGCAGTTCTTC.

V usage is TRBV11-2 and J usage is TRBJ1-5; possibly TRBD1 for D (5 bases). The CDR3 is 15 residues long. Germline assignment: CDR1 SGHAT and CDR2 FQNNGV. Trimming shortened V by 2 bases and J by 0 bases, and 8 bases separated the two germline ends. The CDR3 bases are TGTGCCAGCAGCTTACGGGGGGGTAGCAATCAGCCCCAGCATTTT. Amino acids: CASSLRGGSNQPQHF. Complete variable domain (other parts from reference TRBV11-2 and TRBJ1-5): EAGVAQSPRYKIIEKRQSVAFWCNPISGHATLYWYQQILGQGPKLLIQFQNNGVVDDSQLPKDRFSAERLKGVDSTLKIQPAKLEDSAVYLCASSLRGGSNQPQHFGDGTRLSIL.

The chain couples TRBV30 to TRBJ1-4; TRBD1 matches at 12 bases. Trimming cost V 7 bases and J 4 bases; bases outside gene matches: 10. Germline V gene data show CDR1 as GTSNPN and CDR2 as SVGIG (reference sequence). This CDR3 is built from 16 residues. This CDR3 is CALTGTGGNDNEKLFF. CDR3 in DNA: TGTGCCTTGACCGGGACAGGGGGCAATGATAATGAAAAACTGTTTTTT.

The rearrangement joins TRBV19 to TRBJ2-3; D perhaps matches TRBD2 (6 bases). CDR3 length: 13 amino acids. Trimming took off 8 bases at V and 2 bases at J, with 11 bases between the two ends. Germline V gives CDR1 LNHDA, CDR2 SQIVND (reference sequence). The CDR3 sequence: CASGGTYTDTQYF. The CDR3, as DNA: TGTGCCAGTGGGGGGACTTACACAGATACGCAGTATTTT.

This clone was observed once. This sequence joins TRBV27 and TRBJ2-3; D possibly corresponds to TRBD2 (6 bases). Per the germline V gene, CDR1 is MNHEY and CDR2 is SMNVEV (reference sequence). Trimming stripped 8 bases from V and 2 bases from J, with 17 bases between. This CDR3 has 15 residues. Here the CDR3 DNA reads TGTGCCAGCCTTCCGTTGCGGGGTAACACAGATACGCAGTATTTT. Its translation: CASLPLRGNTDTQYF.

V usage is TRBV5-1 and J usage is TRBJ2-1; 10 bases agree with TRBD2. V gave up 4 bases and J gave up 0 bases; unmatched junction bases: 10. Germline CDR1 is SGHRS and CDR2 is YFSETQ. The CDR3 is 18 residues long. Written as DNA, the CDR3 is TGCGCCAGCAGCGTACGGGAACTAGCGGGGAGCTCCTACAATGAGCAGTTCTTC. Translated, it gives CASSVRELAGSSYNEQFF.

This clone was counted only a few times. The sample has other DNA sequences that encode this CDR3 too. V is TRBV18 and J is TRBJ1-2, with 9 bases that match TRBD1. Germline V gene lookup returns CDR1 KGHSH and CDR2 LQKENI. V dropped 3 bases and J dropped 8; count of bases not matched to a gene: 4. The CDR3 is made up of 13 amino acids. Written as DNA, the CDR3 is TGTGCCAGCTCACCCGGGACAGGGAGCGGCTACACCTTC. The encoded protein is CASSPGTGSGYTF.

CDR3 nucleotides: TGTGCCATCAAAGGAGTGGGTAGTGAGCAGTACTTC. Residues: CAIKGVGSEQYF. This chain joins TRBV10-3 and TRBJ2-7; no clear D gene. The CDR3 spans 12 residues. V was trimmed by 7 bases and J by 7 bases, leaving 14 bases between them. Germline CDR1 and CDR2: ENHRY and SYGVKD.

The J gene is TRBJ1-2, the V gene TRBV6-1, with no clear D. The CDR3 spans 13 residues. In germline, CDR1 is MNHNS, CDR2 SASEGT. Trimming cost V 2 bases and J 9 bases, with 13 bases left between them. CDR3 sequence: CASSEPGVISYTF. DNA of the CDR3: TGTGCCAGCAGTGAACCCGGGGTTATAAGCTACACCTTC.

This chain uses TRBV5-1 with TRBJ2-2, with D perhaps TRBD1 (5 bases). Germline CDR1 reads SGHRS; CDR2 reads YFSETQ. Trimming removed 2 bases at V and 3 bases at J, with 14 bases between. This CDR3 region has 16 residues. The CDR3 DNA sequence: TGCGCCAGCAGCTTCTTTCAGGGTCGGGACACCGGGGAGCTGTTTTTT. Protein product: CASSFFQGRDTGELFF. The variable domain in full, completed from reference TRBV5-1 and TRBJ2-2, reads KAGVTQTPRYLIKTRGQQVTLSCSPISGHRSVSWYQQTPGQGLQFLFEYFSETQRNKGNFPGRFSGRQFSNSRSEMNVSTLELGDSALYLCASSFFQGRDTGELFFGEGSRLTVL.

The chain uses TRBV14 and TRBJ2-3; 8 nucleotides agree with TRBD2. Germline trimming cut 0 bases from V and 5 bases from J; bases unmatched to any gene: 16. Germline V gene data show CDR1 as SGHDN and CDR2 as FVKESK. The CDR3 spans 19 residues. Here the CDR3 reads CASSQEPREAGDLVDTQYF. CDR3 nucleotides: TGTGCCAGCAGCCAAGAACCCAGGGAAGCGGGGGACCTAGTAGATACGCAGTATTTT. Filled out from reference TRBV14 and TRBJ2-3, the complete variable domain reads EAGVTQFPSHSVIEKGQTVTLRCDPISGHDNLYWYRRVMGKEIKFLLHFVKESKQDESGMPNNRFLAERTGGTYSTLKVQPAELEDSGVYFCASSQEPREAGDLVDTQYFGPGTRLTVL.